This TCR beta chain was sequenced in a study of OX40 agonist ivuxolimab in advanced cancers. Only in-frame clones appear in the TCRdb table, and some are missing; sequencing was by immunoSEQ multiplex PCR. The sample lists roughly 65,000 clones, over 60% occurring once. The V and J ends lost 4 bases and 1 base, in that order; junction bases with no gene match: 5. CDR3 size: 15 residues. The V gene's germline CDR1 is MNHEY and CDR2 SVGAGI. This clone has only one observation. The sample in question was CD4+ or CD8+ T cells sorted from blood, obtained in a trial of the OX40 agonist ivuxolimab. The sequence was obtained from an adult with an advanced solid tumor such as melanoma, head and neck, liver or kidney cancer. The chain links TRBV6-5 to TRBJ2-3; 7 bases agree with TRBD2. The DNA of the CDR3 is TGTGCCAGCAGTTTTGGGGGGGGTGGCACAGATACGCAGTATTTT. Encoded protein: CASSFGGGGTDTQYF.